This entry lists 28 T cell receptor beta chains sequenced from one sample in a study of identical twins (TCRdb year 2016). The library was prepared using 5' RACE. TCRdb shows the sequencer as Illumina HiSeq 2000. TCRdb's own reprocessing of the public reads used fastp at Q25 and MiXCR and kept productive beta chains. Duplicate CDR3 protein sequences are folded into a single record with the most common DNA and genes. The sample data list some 500,000 distinct CDR3 sequences, and approximately 10% of these were observed just once. The top ten clones comprise approximately 3.2% of the sample. The data were also submitted as part of a second study, on yellow fever vaccine responses in identical twins.

Specimen: PBMCs. These receptor sequences come from a woman under 30 in good health.

This clonotype was found many times. The rearrangement links TRBV6-1 to TRBJ2-5; 9 positions agree with TRBD2. The V gene end was trimmed by 7 bases and the J gene end by 0 bases; junction bases not matched to a gene: 9. Germline V gives CDR1 MNHNS, CDR2 SASEGT. This CDR3 region has 16 residues. In DNA form, the CDR3 reads TGTGCCAGCACCTTATACGGGACTAGCCACCAAGAGACCCAGTACTTC. It yields the protein CASTLYGTSHQETQYF.

The chain carries TRBV6-2 or TRBV6-3 and TRBJ2-5, with D possibly TRBD2 on 5 matching bases. Germline CDR1 and CDR2: MNHEY and SVGEGT. Trimming left V 3 bases short and J 3 bases short, with 14 bases between. CDR3 length: 15 residues. The CDR3 reads CASSYVGSGEETQYF. CDR3 bases: TGTGCCAGCAGTTATGTGGGGAGTGGAGAAGAGACCCAGTACTTC.

The sample holds a few counts of this clonotype. The J gene is TRBJ2-7, the V gene TRBV27; maybe TRBD1 (6 bases). Trimming took off 2 bases at V and 4 bases at J, with 12 bases between the two ends. This CDR3 is 14 amino acids long. Per germline, CDR1 MNHEY and CDR2 SMNVEV (reference sequence). The CDR3 spells CASSLRGLAYEQYF. The CDR3 DNA sequence: TGTGCCAGCAGTTTAAGGGGGTTGGCGTACGAGCAGTACTTC.

This clonotype was observed at least ten times. The chain carries TRBV12-3 or TRBV12-4 and TRBJ1-5; unclear D gene. V was cut by 3 bases and J by 4 bases, with 13 bases left in between. CDR3 size: 15 residues. Written as DNA, the CDR3 is TGTGCCAGCAGTTTCTTGGGTTTCGGGAATCAGCCCCAGCATTTT. This gives the protein CASSFLGFGNQPQHF.

In this sample, this clonotype turned up many times. CDR3 amino acids: CASSRTENTGELFF. CDR3 bases: TGTGCCAGCAGTCGGACAGAGAACACCGGGGAGCTGTTTTTT. This chain links TRBV4-2 with TRBJ2-2; tentatively, D is TRBD1 (6 bases). The CDR3 consists of 14 residues. Germline V gives CDR1 LGHNA, CDR2 YNFKEQ. The germline V and J ends were trimmed by 6 bases and 1 base, with 9 bases remaining between them.

The gene calls are TRBV4-2 and TRBJ2-1, with a tentative D call TRBD2 (5 bases). Germline assignment: CDR1 LGHNA and CDR2 YNFKEQ. The V end lost 4 bases, the J end lost 6 bases, and 16 bases lay between the germline ends. The CDR3 loop spans 15 amino acids. The DNA for the CDR3 is TGTGCCAGCAGCCTCCAACGGGAAGCATCCAATGAGCAGTTCTTC. It is translated as CASSLQREASNEQFF.

Only a few counts were recorded for this clonotype. The chain recombines TRBV29-1 with TRBJ2-1; TRBD2 agrees at 9 bases. This CDR3 comprises 13 residues. Germline CDR1 SQVTM, CDR2 ANQGSEA. With V trimmed by 7 bases and J by 6 bases, 7 bases remained unmatched. The CDR3, as DNA: TGCAGCGGCCAGCGGGGGGCTAGCAATGAGCAGTTCTTC. Translated, it gives CSGQRGASNEQFF.

This clonotype came up many times. The chain recombines TRBV25-1 with TRBJ2-7; no firm D call. Per the germline V gene, CDR1 is MGHDK and CDR2 is SYGVNS. The CDR3 is 13 residues long. V shed 4 bases and J shed 3 bases, with 10 bases lying between them. As DNA, the CDR3 is TGTGCCAGCAGTGCCAGTTTGCGCTACGAGCAGTACTTC. Translated, it gives CASSASLRYEQYF.

This clonotype was detected ten times or more. The V and J genes are TRBV5-1 and TRBJ1-1; 8 positions agree with TRBD1. In germline, CDR1 is SGHRS, CDR2 YFSETQ. CDR3 length equals 14 residues. With 4 bases clipped from V and 1 base from J, the junction kept 3 bases outside the gene matches. The CDR3 sequence is CASSVQGGNTEAFF. The CDR3 coding sequence is TGCGCCAGCAGCGTACAGGGGGGGAACACTGAAGCTTTCTTT.

The table lists this clonotype with many counts. V gene TRBV28 combines with J gene TRBJ2-7; 9 bases match TRBD2. Germline assignment: CDR1 MDHEN and CDR2 SYDVKM. There are 14 residues in the CDR3. With V trimmed by 3 bases and J by 3 bases, 3 bases remained unmatched. The CDR3 region has the DNA TGTGCCAGCAGTTTGGCTAGCGGGATCTACGAGCAGTACTTC. As protein: CASSLASGIYEQYF.

This chain uses TRBV5-8 with TRBJ2-7; TRBD2 matches 7 bases. V trimming: 0 bases; J trimming: 4 bases; junction bases outside the gene matches: 7. Germline CDR1 is SGHTS and CDR2 is YDEGEE. The CDR3 has 15 amino acids. CDR3 protein: CASSLELASVYEQYF. The CDR3 DNA sequence: TGTGCCAGCAGCTTGGAACTAGCGTCCGTATACGAGCAGTACTTC.

This clonotype was counted between two and nine times. The chain has TRBV12-5 and TRBJ2-2, with no clear D. The CDR3 is 13 amino acids. V lost 6 bases and J lost 4, with 9 bases in between. CDR1 and CDR2 from the germline V gene are LGHNT and FRNRAP. The CDR3 sequence: CASGIPGTGELFF. The CDR3 nucleotides are TGTGCTAGTGGGATACCGGGCACCGGGGAGCTGTTTTTT.

This chain uses TRBV7-8 with TRBJ2-1; D might be TRBD1 or TRBD2, each matching 5 bases. Deletions cut 5 bases from V and 3 bases from J, with 14 bases between. The length of the CDR3 is 15 residues. CDR1 is SGHVS and CDR2 is FQNEAQ in the germline V gene. In DNA form, the CDR3 reads TGTGCCAGCAGCCCCCGGGACGGAGTCTACAATGAGCAGTTCTTC. This sequence encodes CASSPRDGVYNEQFF.

The chain is built from TRBV20-1 and TRBJ1-4; D is undetermined. CDR3 length: 14 residues. Germline CDR1 reads DFQATT; CDR2 reads SNEGSKA (reference sequence). Between the trimmed V and J ends, which lost 3 bases and 7 bases, there was a span of 15 bases. The CDR3 bases are TGCAGTGCTAGCCCCCTTGAAACCCCTGAAAAACTGTTTTTT. It codes for CSASPLETPEKLFF.

This clonotype occurred many times. The rearrangement joins TRBV29-1 to TRBJ2-1, with 9 bases fitting TRBD2. This CDR3 has 15 amino acids. V trimming: 6 bases; J trimming: 9 bases; junction bases outside the gene matches: 15. Germline V gives CDR1 SQVTM, CDR2 ANQGSEA. The CDR3 protein is CSVKKGAGGRGEQFF. DNA for the CDR3: TGCAGCGTCAAAAAAGGCGCGGGAGGGAGGGGTGAGCAGTTCTTC.

This clonotype was observed a handful of times. The CDR3 DNA reads TGTGCCAGCAGTAAGGACAGGCCCGAAGCTTTCTTT. This encodes CASSKDRPEAFF. This sequence joins TRBV6-2 or TRBV6-3 and TRBJ1-1; 7 bases line up with TRBD1. V lost 5 bases and J lost 8; bases outside the gene matches: 5. This CDR3 spans 12 amino acids. From germline, CDR1 is MNHEY and CDR2 SVGEGT.

The chain employs TRBV6-5 and TRBJ1-6; perhaps TRBD1 as D (5 bases). Germline V gene data show CDR1 as MNHEY and CDR2 as SVGAGI. This CDR3 has 12 residues. V was shortened by 8 bases and J by 10 bases, with 12 bases between the two germline ends. Written as DNA, the CDR3 is TGTGCCAGCCACCAGGGAACCTCACCCCTCCACTTT. It codes for CASHQGTSPLHF.

This clonotype came up many times. The chain employs TRBV10-2 and TRBJ2-1; a possible D gene is TRBD2 (5 bases). Looked up from germline, CDR1 is WSHSY and CDR2 is SAAADI. V shed 4 bases and J shed 6 bases, with 13 bases lying between them. The CDR3 is 14 amino acids. CDR3 region: CASSGGPKGNEQFF. The CDR3 DNA follows: TGCGCCAGCAGTGGCGGGCCTAAGGGCAATGAGCAGTTCTTC.

The chain has TRBV24-1 and TRBJ2-3; 11 bases map to TRBD2. V was clipped by 4 bases and J by 1 base; unmatched bases: 6. The CDR3 loop spans 17 amino acids. Germline values: CDR1 KGHDR, CDR2 SFDVKD. In nucleotides, the CDR3 is TGTGCCACCAGTGACCAATTAGCGGGAGGGGGCACAGATACGCAGTATTTT. Amino acids: CATSDQLAGGGTDTQYF.

In its sample, this clonotype was seen many times. The V gene is TRBV12-3 or TRBV12-4, the J gene TRBJ2-1, with a possible D match to TRBD2 (5 bases). The CDR3 runs to 13 residues. The V gene lost 2 bases and the J gene lost 6 bases, with 8 bases spanning the gap. CDR3 protein: CASSLLGLNEQFF. The CDR3 DNA reads as TGTGCCAGCAGTTTACTAGGACTCAATGAGCAGTTCTTC.

In its sample, this clonotype was seen many times. The chain is built from TRBV12-3 or TRBV12-4 and TRBJ1-1; 10 positions agree with TRBD1. This CDR3 region has 14 residues. The V segment lost 4 bases and the J segment 4 bases; nucleotides outside the gene matches: 3. The CDR3 reads CASSSTGGFTEAFF. DNA of the CDR3: TGTGCCAGCAGTTCGACAGGGGGCTTCACTGAAGCTTTCTTT.

There are many counts of this clonotype. J is TRBJ2-1 and V is TRBV12-3 or TRBV12-4; 7 nucleotides agree with TRBD1. CDR3 length equals 17 residues. The trim removed 9 bases at V and 10 bases at J, leaving 24 bases unmatched. The chain's CDR3 is CASIYQQTGLSSGEQFF. The DNA of the CDR3 is TGTGCCAGTATATATCAACAGACAGGGTTATCATCCGGGGAGCAGTTCTTC.

This clonotype has more than one count but fewer than ten. The V call is TRBV28, the J call TRBJ2-5; perhaps TRBD1 as D (6 bases). CDR3 length: 16 residues. Germline V gene data show CDR1 as MDHEN and CDR2 as SYDVKM. The germline V and J ends were trimmed by 3 bases and 9 bases, with 23 bases remaining between them. The CDR3 bases are TGTGCCAGCAGTTTTTTCGCAGGGGCGCCTTCCGGGGCCCAGTACTTC. Encoded protein: CASSFFAGAPSGAQYF.

The CDR3 nucleotides read TGTGCCATCAGTGATAATCAACGGGCGATCAGCTCCTACGAGCAGTACTTC. This gives the protein CAISDNQRAISSYEQYF. V gene TRBV10-3 combines with J gene TRBJ2-7; D gene ambiguous. V was shortened by 3 bases and J by 0 bases, with 18 bases between the two germline ends. The CDR3 is 17 amino acids. Germline-derived CDR1 and CDR2 are ENHRY and SYGVKD.

This clonotype was observed many times. The rearrangement joins TRBV29-1 to TRBJ2-4; perhaps D is TRBD1 or TRBD2 (5 bases each). Per the germline V gene, CDR1 is SQVTM and CDR2 is ANQGSEA. The V end lost 3 bases, the J end lost 9 bases, and 15 bases lay between the germline ends. The CDR3 has 13 amino acids. CDR3 amino acids: CSVERIRDGIQYF. As DNA, the CDR3 is TGCAGCGTTGAGAGGATCAGGGACGGCATTCAGTACTTC.

This clonotype was observed many times. This chain joins TRBV12-3 or TRBV12-4 and TRBJ2-7; D is uncertain. V was shortened by 2 bases and J by 7 bases, with 24 bases between the two germline ends. The CDR3 totals 17 residues. CDR3 coding DNA: TGTGCCAGCAGTTTACTGGTGGGCGGAACCCGGGCGAGGGAGCAGTACTTC. Its translation: CASSLLVGGTRAREQYF.

This clonotype was observed a few times. The V and J genes are TRBV20-1 and TRBJ2-7, with TRBD2 matching over 12 bases. This CDR3 region has 14 residues. V lost 6 bases to trimming and J lost 5 bases; unmatched junction nucleotides: 8. Looked up from germline, CDR1 is DFQATT and CDR2 is SNEGSKA (reference sequence). CDR3 residues: CSAFWASGRDEQYF. The CDR3 DNA sequence: TGCAGTGCCTTCTGGGCTAGCGGGAGGGACGAGCAGTACTTC.

This clonotype was counted only a few times. This sequence joins TRBV30 and TRBJ2-1, with D possibly being TRBD1 (7 bases). V was pared by 3 bases and J by 3 bases, with 15 bases between. This CDR3 has 15 residues. Germline assignment: CDR1 GTSNPN and CDR2 SVGIG (reference sequence). The CDR3 reads CAWSPQGGSYNEQFF. In DNA, the CDR3 is TGTGCCTGGAGCCCCCAGGGGGGAAGCTACAATGAGCAGTTCTTC.